The 15 T cell receptor beta chains reported below all come from one sample, sequenced in a study of blood T cell repertoires in COVID-19. Assay: immunoSEQ multiplex PCR; the TCRdb copy retains only in-frame clones and omits some. The table records some 200,000 clones, more than 80% of them present only once. Material: peripheral blood. The receptors were sampled from a woman aged 80 or over with acute or convalescent COVID-19.

The chain has TRBV25-1 and TRBJ1-4, with TRBD1 matching over 8 bases. V gave up 5 bases and J gave up 7 bases; unmatched junction bases: 9. The CDR3 is made up of 15 amino acids. CDR1 and CDR2 from the germline V gene are MGHDK and SYGVNS. The CDR3 region has the DNA TGTGCCAGCAGTCCCATGACAGGGGTTGGTGAAAAACTGTTTTTT. Translated: CASSPMTGVGEKLFF.

This chain links TRBV5-5 with TRBJ1-5; TRBD1 matches 7 bases. The CDR3 runs 15 residues. The germline V gene encodes CDR1 SGHKS and CDR2 YYEKEE (reference sequence). Trimming removed 6 bases from V and 4 bases from J; junction bases left unmatched: 10. The CDR3 DNA reads as TGTGCCAGCACCCGGACAGGAGCCGATAATCAGCCCCAGCATTTT. It yields the protein CASTRTGADNQPQHF. The whole variable domain, remainder taken from reference TRBV5-5 and TRBJ1-5, is DAGVTQSPTHLIKTRGQQVTLRCSPISGHKSVSWYQQVLGQGPQFIFQYYEKEERGRGNFPDRFSARQFPNYSSELNVNALLLGDSALYLCASTRTGADNQPQHFGDGTRLSIL.

This chain joins TRBV6-5 and TRBJ1-6; no clear D gene. The CDR3 consists of 15 residues. Trimming pared 6 bases from V and 7 bases from J, leaving 16 bases between. Germline CDR1 and CDR2: MNHEY and SVGAGI. CDR3 nucleotides: TGTGCCAGCAGGGCGGGGTCGGTCCTAAATTCACCCCTCCACTTT. Translated: CASRAGSVLNSPLHF.

The chain couples TRBV12-3 or TRBV12-4 to TRBJ2-1; 7 bases are shared with TRBD2. This CDR3 is 13 amino acids long. V was clipped by 11 bases and J by 7 bases; unmatched bases: 11. The CDR3 DNA reads as TGTGCCCTAAAGCGGGGTGCCCTAAATGAGCAGTTCTTC. Translation gives CALKRGALNEQFF.

The J gene is TRBJ1-2, the V gene TRBV4-3; maybe TRBD1 (5 bases). Germline V gene data show CDR1 as LGHNA and CDR2 as YSLEER. The CDR3 spans 15 residues. Trimming pared 0 bases from V and 7 bases from J, leaving 15 bases between. This CDR3 is CASSQDRQGPSGYTF. The CDR3 bases are TGCGCCAGCAGCCAAGACCGCCAGGGCCCCTCTGGCTACACCTTC.

This chain uses TRBV25-1 with TRBJ1-5; D ambiguous. CDR3 length equals 14 residues. CDR1 and CDR2 from the germline V gene are MGHDK and SYGVNS. V was trimmed by 0 bases and J by 10 bases, leaving 13 bases between them. The CDR3 nucleotides are TGTGCCAGCAGTGAATATAGCGGCGGGGAACCCCAGCATTTT. Translation gives CASSEYSGGEPQHF.

The V call is TRBV5-5, the J call TRBJ2-2; 14 bases match TRBD2. This CDR3 has 17 residues. Germline loops: CDR1 SGHKS, CDR2 YYEKEE (reference sequence). V gave up 2 bases and J gave up 5 bases; unmatched junction bases: 5. CDR3 nucleotide sequence: TGTGCCAGCAGCTTCTCGGGACTAGCGGGAGAAACCGGGGAGCTGTTTTTT. It is translated as CASSFSGLAGETGELFF.

The chain uses TRBV30 and TRBJ2-7, with 8 bases identical to TRBD1. The junction had 6 bases not matched to a gene; V was cut back by 5 bases and J by 3 bases. This CDR3 has 13 amino acids. CDR1 is GTSNPN, CDR2 SVGIG, per germline (reference sequence). The CDR3 is CAWGTGIIYEQYF. The CDR3 DNA reads as TGTGCCTGGGGGACAGGTATTATCTACGAGCAGTACTTC. Combining the CDR3 with reference TRBV30 and TRBJ2-7 gives the whole variable domain SQTIHQWPATLVQPVGSPLSLECTVEGTSNPNLYWYRQAAGRGLQLLFYSVGIGQISSEVPQNLSASRPQDRQFILSSKKLLLSDSGFYLCAWGTGIIYEQYFGPGTRLTVT.

The V gene is TRBV7-9, the J gene TRBJ2-7, with D maybe TRBD1 (6 bases). CDR3 length equals 12 residues. V was shortened by 4 bases and J by 7 bases, with 11 bases between the two germline ends. The V gene's germline CDR1 is SEHNR and CDR2 FQNEAQ (reference sequence). For the CDR3, the DNA is TGTGCCAGCAGCTCAATAGGGGGAGAGCAGTACTTC. Protein: CASSSIGGEQYF.

CDR3 sequence: CASSRTSGRLVMNTGELFF. For the CDR3, the DNA is TGTGCCAGCAGCCGGACTAGCGGGAGGCTAGTTATGAACACCGGGGAGCTGTTTTTT. V gene TRBV2 combines with J gene TRBJ2-2; 14 bases align to TRBD2. The CDR3 runs to 19 residues. V shed 6 bases, J shed 1 base, and the junction held 10 bases outside the gene matches. The germline V gene has CDR1 SNHLY and CDR2 FYNNEI.

V and J are TRBV12-3 or TRBV12-4 and TRBJ2-7, with a possible D match to TRBD2 (6 bases). V was clipped by 1 base and J by 5 bases, with 6 bases between them. The CDR3 totals 12 residues. The CDR3 bases are TGTGCCAGCAGTTTAGGGGGGGACGAGCAGTACTTC. Translated, it gives CASSLGGDEQYF.

For the CDR3, the DNA is TGTGCCAGTAGTTGGGGGGGGCGCGGGGCCAACGTCCTGACTTTC. This gives the protein CASSWGGRGANVLTF. V and J are TRBV19 and TRBJ2-6; a possible D gene is TRBD2 (7 bases). CDR3 length: 15 amino acids. Trimming removed 5 bases at V and 4 bases at J, with 12 bases between. The germline V gene encodes CDR1 LNHDA and CDR2 SQIVND (reference sequence).

The chain is built from TRBV11-3 and TRBJ2-1, with no clear D. Trimming took 4 bases from V and 7 from J, leaving 8 bases between them. In germline, CDR1 is SGHNT, CDR2 YENEEA. This CDR3 spans 12 amino acids. The CDR3 region has the DNA TGTGCCAGCAGCTCCACAGCAAATGAGCAGTTCTTC. This encodes CASSSTANEQFF.

This chain uses TRBV7-9 with TRBJ1-1; D might be TRBD1 (5 bases). The CDR3 loop spans 15 amino acids. Per germline, CDR1 SEHNR and CDR2 FQNEAQ (reference sequence). The V and J ends lost 7 bases and 1 base respectively, with 16 bases between them. CDR3 sequence reads: CASTIHRSENTEAFF. The CDR3 nucleotides are TGTGCCAGCACCATTCACAGGAGCGAGAACACTGAAGCTTTCTTT.

V gene TRBV29-1 combines with J gene TRBJ2-1, with no clear D. The V gene's germline CDR1 is SQVTM and CDR2 ANQGSEA. The CDR3 contains 11 residues. Trimming cost V 4 bases and J 10 bases, with 11 bases left between them. The CDR3 DNA is TGCAGCGTTGGTAGCCGCCCGGAGCAGTTCTTC. Protein: CSVGSRPEQFF.